Shown below are 15 T cell receptor beta chains from a single sample sequenced in a study of T-cell reconstitution after alpha-beta-depleted transplantation in children. The TCRbeta library was prepared with unique molecular identifiers. TCRdb passed the PCR reads through MiXCR, listing each CDR3 protein once. The sample lists just under 250,000 distinct CDR3 sequences, roughly 23% occurring once. Sample: PBMCs, taken before TCRalphabeta/CD19-depleted stem cell transplant. The receptors derive from a girl aged 2 to 10 with Fanconi anemia, due to receive a stem cell transplant.

As regards this clonotype: It may be a read error: a sequence one base away is much more abundant. V and J are TRBV20-1 and TRBJ2-5; D call uncertain. Germline assignment: CDR1 DFQATT and CDR2 SNEGSKA (reference sequence). V gave up 6 bases and J gave up 5 bases, with 25 bases separating them. The CDR3 has 16 amino acids. CDR3 nucleotides: TGCAGTGCCCCGGATAGTGGCGGCTCGATGGGGGAGACCCAGTACTTC. Translated, it gives CSAPDSGGSMGETQYF.

The gene calls are TRBV7-8 and TRBJ2-4; TRBD2 agrees at 11 bases. The CDR3 covers 18 residues. Germline trimming cut 2 bases from V and 6 bases from J; bases unmatched to any gene: 12. The germline V gene has CDR1 SGHVS and CDR2 FQNEAQ. The CDR3 region has the DNA TGTGCCAGCAGCTTACTTCCCCCTGTCGGACTAGCGGGAAACATTCAGTACTTC. Translated: CASSLLPPVGLAGNIQYF.

The sample holds many counts of this clonotype. The chain links TRBV29-1 to TRBJ2-4; TRBD1 aligns across 7 bases. Looked up from germline, CDR1 is SQVTM and CDR2 is ANQGSEA. Germline trimming cut 7 bases from V and 6 bases from J; bases unmatched to any gene: 6. The CDR3 length is 12 residues. CDR3 nucleotide sequence: TGCAGCGCCGCGACAGGGACAAACATTCAGTACTTC. Translating it yields CSAATGTNIQYF.

The sample holds many counts of this clonotype. The chain couples TRBV28 to TRBJ2-1, with a possible D match to TRBD2 (5 bases). The CDR3 extends over 13 amino acids. Per germline, CDR1 MDHEN and CDR2 SYDVKM. The ends were cut back, 6 bases at V and 9 bases at J, with 15 bases in the middle. The chain's CDR3 is CASSVLGSAEQFF. Written as DNA, the CDR3 is TGTGCCAGCAGCGTGCTGGGGAGCGCTGAGCAGTTCTTC.

This clonotype was counted only a few times. In nucleotides, the CDR3 is TGTGCCAGCAGTGAAGACGGAACCACCTACGAGCAGTACTTC. It yields the protein CASSEDGTTYEQYF. The chain links TRBV2 to TRBJ2-7; D unclear. CDR1 and CDR2 from the germline V gene are SNHLY and FYNNEI. The CDR3 is made up of 14 amino acids. The V and J ends lost 1 base and 2 bases respectively, with 9 bases between them.

This sequence joins TRBV12-3 or TRBV12-4 and TRBJ1-4, with a possible D match to TRBD1 (6 bases). V lost 5 bases and J lost 7, with 20 bases in between. This CDR3 region has 16 residues. This CDR3 is CASSLPIQGPGEKLFF. CDR3 sequence (DNA): TGTGCCAGCAGTCTCCCGATACAGGGTCCTGGTGAAAAACTGTTTTTT.

Many counts were recorded for this clonotype. The chain has TRBV10-3 and TRBJ2-2; D is ambiguous. Germline-derived CDR1 and CDR2 are ENHRY and SYGVKD. V was clipped by 8 bases and J by 6 bases, with 16 bases between them. This CDR3 is 14 amino acids long. The CDR3 region is CAIRPVGDAGELFF. The CDR3 DNA reads as TGTGCCATCCGCCCTGTTGGCGACGCCGGGGAGCTGTTTTTT.

The chain has TRBV24-1 and TRBJ2-3, with D perhaps matching TRBD2 (5 bases). In germline, CDR1 is KGHDR, CDR2 SFDVKD. Trimming pared 5 bases from V and 1 base from J, leaving 9 bases between. This CDR3 region has 14 residues. CDR3 region: CATSAGFRTDTQYF. The CDR3 nucleotides are TGTGCCACCAGTGCGGGATTTCGCACAGATACGCAGTATTTT.

This clonotype was detected a few times. This rearrangement joins TRBV5-6 to TRBJ2-1; 7 bases are a match to TRBD1. Germline V CDR1 and CDR2: SGHDT, YYEEEE. V dropped 4 bases and J dropped 2; count of bases not matched to a gene: 6. This CDR3 has 15 amino acids. In DNA form, the CDR3 reads TGTGCCAGCAGCGACGACAGGGCCCCCTACAATGAGCAGTTCTTC. It codes for CASSDDRAPYNEQFF.

The J gene is TRBJ2-1, the V gene TRBV20-1, with 9 bases lining up with TRBD2. V shed 8 bases, J shed 6 bases, and the junction held 11 bases outside the gene matches. The CDR3 consists of 14 residues. The germline V gene has CDR1 DFQATT and CDR2 SNEGSKA (reference sequence). The CDR3 coding sequence is TGCAGTTTCAAATTAGCGGGAGCGTCCAATGAGCAGTTCTTC. As protein: CSFKLAGASNEQFF.

This clonotype was recorded a few times. The chain couples TRBV24-1 to TRBJ2-7; D gene ambiguous. The CDR3 totals 14 residues. CDR1 is KGHDR and CDR2 is SFDVKD in the germline V gene. V gave up 4 bases and J gave up 1 base, with 10 bases separating them. Here the CDR3 reads CATSDGSYSYEQYF. CDR3 coding DNA: TGTGCCACCAGTGACGGCAGCTATTCCTACGAGCAGTACTTC.

A few counts support this clonotype. The chain has TRBV5-1 and TRBJ2-5; no clear D. Per the germline V gene, CDR1 is SGHRS and CDR2 is YFSETQ. The CDR3 consists of 11 residues. With 7 bases removed from V and 0 bases from J, the gap between germline ends came to 4 bases. In nucleotides, the CDR3 is TGCGCCAGCCGGTACCAAGAGACCCAGTACTTC. Translating it yields CASRYQETQYF.

The rearrangement uses TRBV20-1 and TRBJ1-2; D is possibly TRBD1 (6 bases). The CDR3 is 13 amino acids. Trimming left V 6 bases short and J 5 bases short, with 16 bases between. Germline CDR1 DFQATT, CDR2 SNEGSKA (reference sequence). The CDR3 reads CSASRQAFYGYTF. CDR3 in DNA: TGCAGTGCCAGCAGACAGGCTTTTTATGGCTACACCTTC.

This sequence joins TRBV7-3 and TRBJ2-3, with 9 bases fitting TRBD2. Germline V gene lookup returns CDR1 SGHTA and CDR2 FQGTGA. The J segment lost 5 bases and the V segment lost 5 bases, leaving 8 bases of the junction unmatched. CDR3 length: 15 residues. The CDR3 nucleotides read TGTGCCAGCAGCATCGGGACTAGCTCGCAAGATACGCAGTATTTT. Its protein is CASSIGTSSQDTQYF.

The chain is built from TRBV7-2 and TRBJ2-5, with 8 bases fitting TRBD2. This CDR3 has 14 residues. With 3 bases clipped from V and 4 bases from J, the junction kept 4 bases outside the gene matches. Germline V lookup: CDR1 SGHTA, CDR2 FQGNSA. This CDR3 reads CASSFNAGGETQYF. As DNA, the CDR3 is TGTGCCAGCAGCTTCAACGCGGGAGGAGAGACCCAGTACTTC.